This TCR beta chain emerged from a study of shared clonotypes between healthy human individuals. CDR1 is MNHNY and CDR2 is SVGAGI in the germline V gene (reference sequence). V was pared by 5 bases and J by 5 bases, with 18 bases between. The CDR3 has 15 amino acids. Method: immunoSEQ multiplex PCR; TCRdb's copy keeps in-frame clones and lacks some. Of around 430,000 clones listed, 75% to 85% are singletons. Sequencing used PBMCs. This chain links TRBV6-6 with TRBJ2-5, with D unresolved. The receptor was isolated from a woman between 40 and 55 years old in good health. Some clones in this sample may be carry-over from other donors' samples. CDR3 coding DNA: TGTGCCAGCAGTAACACAAAAGAACGTGAGGAGACCCAGTACTTC. Translated, it gives CASSNTKEREETQYF.